The rows below give T cell receptor beta chains drawn from one sample of a study of a mutant IDH1 vaccine in newly diagnosed glioma. Antigen specificity for these receptors is unknown. Generated by immunoSEQ multiplex PCR, the TCRdb table keeps only in-frame clones and is missing some. This sample has some 120,000 clones, with roughly 78% found just once. The starting material was PBMCs, obtained from a glioma patient whose treatment included an IDH1 peptide vaccine. These receptors were taken from a man between 40 and 49 years old with glioma. The CDR3 runs from the conserved cysteine through the conserved F or W. The order of the fields is J gene, V gene, CDR3 protein.

TRBJ1-5	TRBV7-2	CASSLFGNQPQHF
TRBJ1-1	TRBV5-4	CASSLGQGRTEAFF
TRBJ2-7	TRBV6-1	CASGFRGERSHEQYF
TRBJ2-1	TRBV27	CASIKSGSKTNEQFF
TRBJ2-1	TRBV11-2	CASSSQARDEQFF
TRBJ1-4	TRBV7-3	CASSLRVSPNEKLFF
TRBJ1-1	TRBV19	CASKIRTSEAFF
TRBJ1-2	TRBV4-3	CASSQAAGFNGYTF
TRBJ2-3	TRBV29-1	CSVESGTGRTDTQYF
TRBJ2-7	TRBV4-2	CASSQDRAGAHYEQYF
TRBJ1-5	TRBV10-1	CASSEGGSGQPQHF
TRBJ1-5	TRBV19	CASSRGQGAGQPQHF
TRBJ2-7	TRBV18	CASSPPSLSRGEQYF
TRBJ2-1	TRBV18	CASSPSSSYNEQFF
TRBJ1-6	TRBV5-5	CASSLGWTANNSPLHF
TRBJ1-2	TRBV10-2	CASSEQGGYGYTF
TRBJ2-5	TRBV7-2	CASSPWTSGGQETQYF
TRBJ2-1	TRBV29-1	CSVGSGIEQFF
TRBJ2-7	TRBV4-1	CASSQDELLSRPYEQYF
TRBJ2-5	TRBV11-3	CASSLGRSGQTQYF
TRBJ1-4	TRBV5-8	CASSLGSGRGEKLFF